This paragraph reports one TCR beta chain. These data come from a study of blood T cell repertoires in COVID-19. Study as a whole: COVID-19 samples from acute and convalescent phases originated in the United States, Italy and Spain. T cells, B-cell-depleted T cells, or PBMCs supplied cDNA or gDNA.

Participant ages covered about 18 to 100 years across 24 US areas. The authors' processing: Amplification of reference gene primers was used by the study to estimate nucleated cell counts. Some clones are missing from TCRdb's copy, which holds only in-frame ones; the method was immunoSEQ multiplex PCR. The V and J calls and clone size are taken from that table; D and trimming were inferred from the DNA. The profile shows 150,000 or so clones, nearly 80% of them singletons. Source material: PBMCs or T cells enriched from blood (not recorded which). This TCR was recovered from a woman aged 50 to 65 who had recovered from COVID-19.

CDR3 sequence reads: CASSFRGAGGYTF. CDR3 sequence (DNA): TGTGCCAGCAGTTTCCGGGGGGCGGGTGGCTACACCTTC. The V gene is TRBV12-3 or TRBV12-4, the J gene TRBJ1-2; TRBD1 might be the D (6 bases). This CDR3 comprises 13 residues. Trimming took off 3 bases at V and 7 bases at J, with 12 bases between the two ends.